These 23 T cell receptor beta chains came from one sample sequenced in a study of blood T cell repertoires in COVID-19. Method: immunoSEQ multiplex PCR; TCRdb's copy keeps in-frame clones and lacks some. Seen here are about 120,000 clones, approximately 81% observed once, and the top ten hold roughly 3.9%. Sample: peripheral blood. The receptors were sampled from a man aged 55 to 70 with acute or convalescent COVID-19.

The chain couples TRBV16 to TRBJ2-7; 10 positions agree with TRBD1. The CDR3 totals 14 residues. The V gene end was trimmed by 3 bases and the J gene end by 4 bases; junction bases not matched to a gene: 3. Looked up from germline, CDR1 is KGHSY and CDR2 is FQNENV. CDR3 coding DNA: TGTGCCAGCAGCCAGAGACAGGGGGCGTACGAGCAGTACTTC. Its protein is CASSQRQGAYEQYF.

The chain combines TRBV19 with TRBJ2-2; D might be TRBD1 (5 bases). Trimming took 6 bases from V and 0 from J, leaving 8 bases between them. From germline, CDR1 is LNHDA and CDR2 SQIVND (reference sequence). The CDR3 totals 14 residues. The CDR3: CASRDNSNTGELFF. DNA of the CDR3: TGTGCCAGTAGGGACAATTCGAACACCGGGGAGCTGTTTTTT. Supplemented by reference TRBV19 and TRBJ2-2, the full variable domain reads DGGITQSPKYLFRKEGQNVTLSCEQNLNHDAMYWYRQDPGQGLRLIYYSQIVNDFQKGDIAEGYSVSREKKESFPLTVTSAQKNPTAFYLCASRDNSNTGELFFGEGSRLTVL.

The chain carries TRBV5-6 and TRBJ2-7, with 8 bases lining up with TRBD2. The V gene's germline CDR1 is SGHDT and CDR2 YYEEEE. CDR3 length equals 16 residues. The V and J ends lost 0 bases and 4 bases, in that order; junction bases with no gene match: 9. CDR3 protein: CASSLEGLAGSYEQYF. The CDR3 DNA reads as TGTGCCAGCAGCTTGGAAGGCCTAGCGGGTTCGTACGAGCAGTACTTC.

The chain links TRBV7-2 to TRBJ2-7, with 10 bases that match TRBD2. Trimming at V came to 5 bases and at J to 11 bases, leaving 12 bases not matched to a gene. CDR3 length: 14 amino acids. Germline V gene sequence: CDR1 SGHTA, CDR2 FQGNSA. This CDR3 reads CASSPARTSGVKYF. The CDR3 DNA sequence: TGTGCCAGCAGCCCCGCCCGGACTAGCGGAGTGAAGTACTTC.

The J gene is TRBJ2-3, the V gene TRBV7-2; 9 nucleotides line up with TRBD2. The trim removed 2 bases at V and 8 bases at J, leaving 2 bases unmatched. This CDR3 has 13 residues. Germline V gene sequence: CDR1 SGHTA, CDR2 FQGNSA. DNA of the CDR3: TGTGCCAGCAGCTTAAAAGCGGGAGGTACGCAGTATTTT. It translates to CASSLKAGGTQYF.

The CDR3 region has the DNA TGTGCCAGTAGTACCTCGGGACTAGCGGATCCAACCCCCTACGAGCAGTACTTC. Translated: CASSTSGLADPTPYEQYF. This rearrangement joins TRBV19 to TRBJ2-7; 11 bases agree with TRBD2. The CDR3 has 18 residues. The junction had 13 bases not matched to a gene; V was cut back by 4 bases and J by 2 bases. Germline lookup yields CDR1 LNHDA and CDR2 SQIVND (reference sequence).

V gene TRBV9 combines with J gene TRBJ2-5, with D perhaps matching TRBD2 (5 bases). Germline V gene data show CDR1 as SGDLS and CDR2 as YYNGEE. V was clipped by 1 base and J by 5 bases, with 9 bases between them. The CDR3 extends over 13 amino acids. CDR3 in amino acids: CASSVNSGETQYF. CDR3 in DNA: TGTGCCAGCAGCGTAAACTCGGGGGAGACCCAGTACTTC.

The V call is TRBV24-1, the J call TRBJ2-3; D is perhaps TRBD1 (6 bases). V was shortened by 2 bases and J by 14 bases, with 13 bases between the two germline ends. The CDR3 has 12 residues. Looked up from germline, CDR1 is KGHDR and CDR2 is SFDVKD. CDR3 amino acids: CATSDWDKGWYF. CDR3 DNA sequence: TGTGCCACCAGTGATTGGGACAAGGGGTGGTATTTT.

The CDR3 loop is CASTFTALPYGYTF. The DNA for the CDR3 is TGTGCCAGTACCTTTACAGCACTTCCCTATGGCTACACCTTC. The rearrangement joins TRBV19 to TRBJ1-2, with unresolved D. CDR1 is LNHDA and CDR2 is SQIVND in the germline V gene (reference sequence). Trimming took 7 bases from V and 4 from J, leaving 16 bases between them. The CDR3 sequence is 14 residues long.

The chain combines TRBV5-8 with TRBJ2-1; no definite D call. V lost 0 bases and J 1 base, leaving 11 bases between the germline ends. Germline loops: CDR1 SGHTS, CDR2 YDEGEE. The CDR3 consists of 16 residues. For the CDR3, the DNA is TGTGCCAGCAGCTTGGGACCGGGTCGATCCTACAATGAGCAGTTCTTC. Amino acids: CASSLGPGRSYNEQFF.

The chain uses TRBV28 and TRBJ1-4; perhaps TRBD1 as D (5 bases). Germline CDR1 and CDR2: MDHEN and SYDVKM. Deletions cut 6 bases from V and 4 bases from J, with 12 bases between. The CDR3 extends over 14 amino acids. In DNA form, the CDR3 reads TGTGCCAGCAGCGGGGGGACTAATAATGAAAAACTGTTTTTT. Protein: CASSGGTNNEKLFF.

The chain recombines TRBV20-1 with TRBJ2-7, with 7 positions matching TRBD2. V lost 3 bases to trimming and J lost 3 bases; unmatched junction nucleotides: 8. The germline V gene encodes CDR1 DFQATT and CDR2 SNEGSKA (reference sequence). The CDR3 is made up of 14 amino acids. The CDR3, as DNA: TGCAGTGCTAGTGAGGCGGGAGAGGACTACGAGCAGTACTTC. Protein product: CSASEAGEDYEQYF.

The chain employs TRBV27 and TRBJ1-1; D may be TRBD1 (6 bases). The germline V and J ends were trimmed by 5 bases and 2 bases, with 9 bases remaining between them. The CDR3 spans 13 residues. Germline CDR1 MNHEY, CDR2 SMNVEV (reference sequence). The CDR3 coding sequence is TGTGCCAGCAGTAGGACAGTTAACACTGAAGCTTTCTTT. Amino acid sequence: CASSRTVNTEAFF.

The chain employs TRBV29-1 and TRBJ2-7; the match to TRBD1 covers 7 bases. Losses at the gene ends were 7 bases for V and 5 bases for J; bases not matched to a gene: 11. The CDR3 totals 13 residues. The germline V gene encodes CDR1 SQVTM and CDR2 ANQGSEA. The CDR3 spells CSGLTGNNDEQYF. CDR3 nucleotide sequence: TGCAGCGGCCTGACAGGGAACAACGACGAGCAGTACTTC.

Only one count was recorded for this clone. CDR3 loop: CASSFSGTNGELFF. In DNA form, the CDR3 reads TGTGCCAGCAGCTTTAGCGGGACGAACGGGGAGCTGTTTTTT. The chain uses TRBV11-2 and TRBJ2-2, with TRBD2 identical over 8 bases. Germline values: CDR1 SGHAT, CDR2 FQNNGV. The ends lost 3 bases at V and 7 bases at J; junction bases unmatched: 4. There are 14 residues in the CDR3.

The rearrangement joins TRBV5-1 to TRBJ2-3; TRBD2 might be the D (7 bases). Deletions cut 2 bases from V and 0 bases from J, with 19 bases between. Germline values: CDR1 SGHRS, CDR2 YFSETQ. This CDR3 is 18 amino acids long. CDR3 sequence: CASSFERGGTSSTDTQYF. The DNA for the CDR3 is TGCGCCAGCAGCTTCGAGAGGGGGGGAACCTCTAGCACAGATACGCAGTATTTT.

J is TRBJ2-7 and V is TRBV7-9; TRBD1 matches 7 bases. CDR3 size: 15 residues. CDR1 and CDR2 (germline): SEHNR, FQNEAQ (reference sequence). The junction had 10 bases not matched to a gene; V was cut back by 3 bases and J by 5 bases. This chain's CDR3 is CASSFRTGPEDEQYF. CDR3 sequence (DNA): TGTGCCAGCAGCTTTCGGACAGGCCCGGAGGACGAGCAGTACTTC.

V and J are TRBV15 and TRBJ1-2; D perhaps matches TRBD1 (5 bases). V was pared by 3 bases and J by 2 bases, with 13 bases between. CDR3 length: 15 residues. From germline, CDR1 is LNHNV and CDR2 YYDKDF (reference sequence). CDR3 bases: TGTGCCACCAGCAGGGCGCGCGGGGCCAACTATGGCTACACCTTC. Its protein product is CATSRARGANYGYTF.

The rearrangement links TRBV19 to TRBJ2-5; the D gene is possibly TRBD2 (6 bases). Trimming stripped 5 bases from V and 1 base from J, with 17 bases between. The CDR3 has 16 residues. The germline V gene encodes CDR1 LNHDA and CDR2 SQIVND (reference sequence). DNA for the CDR3: TGTGCCAGTAGTTCCCCGGGCGGGGTAACCCAAGAGACCCAGTACTTC. This codes for CASSSPGGVTQETQYF.

The V call is TRBV30, the J call TRBJ1-2, with D uncertain. CDR3 size: 12 residues. Trimming took off 3 bases at V and 8 bases at J, with 13 bases between the two ends. Germline V gene sequence: CDR1 GTSNPN, CDR2 SVGIG (reference sequence). CDR3 loop: CAWSLAQNGYTF. CDR3 nucleotides: TGTGCCTGGAGCCTAGCGCAGAACGGCTACACCTTC.

This CDR3 is CASSTAGGGPGDTQYF. CDR3 in DNA: TGTGCCAGCTCCACCGCCGGGGGAGGGCCAGGAGATACGCAGTATTTT. V gene TRBV18 combines with J gene TRBJ2-3, with TRBD2 identical over 7 bases. J gave up 5 bases and V 6 bases, and 14 bases lay outside the gene matches. Germline V lookup: CDR1 KGHSH, CDR2 LQKENI. The CDR3 covers 16 residues. Full variable domain (remainder filled in from reference TRBV18 and TRBJ2-3): NAGVMQNPRHLVRRRGQEARLRCSPMKGHSHVYWYRQLPEEGLKFMVYLQKENIIDESGMPKERFSAEFPKEGPSILRIQQVVRGDSAAYFCASSTAGGGPGDTQYFGPGTRLTVL.

This clone was found a few times. This chain uses TRBV6-5 with TRBJ2-1; D might be TRBD1 (5 bases). Germline CDR1 is MNHEY and CDR2 is SVGAGI. The CDR3 covers 13 residues. The V and J ends lost 0 bases and 9 bases respectively, with 9 bases between them. The CDR3 DNA sequence: TGTGCCAGCAGTTACTCTAGGCAGGGTGAGCAGTTCTTC. It codes for CASSYSRQGEQFF.

The rearrangement links TRBV27 to TRBJ2-7; D unclear. Germline CDR1 and CDR2: MNHEY and SMNVEV (reference sequence). The CDR3 spans 11 residues. The germline V and J ends were trimmed by 6 bases and 7 bases, with 10 bases remaining between them. DNA of the CDR3: TGTGCCAGCAGGGCGGCAAGAGAGCAGTACTTC. Translation: CASRAAREQYF.